This record covers a single T cell receptor beta chain. As yet, its antigen is unknown. Trimming left V 2 bases short and J 5 bases short, with 12 bases between. Germline assignment: CDR1 MNHEY and CDR2 SMNVEV (reference sequence). There are 15 residues in the CDR3. Profiled with immunoSEQ multiplex PCR; TCRdb holds only in-frame clones, not every one. The table records some 150,000 clones, roughly 80% of them present only once. This record comes from a study of cytotoxic CD8 clonotypes in ibrutinib-treated CLL. Looking at the study overall: Within the patient group, eleven to twelve were relapsed/refractory and roughly 16 treatment-naive, and 17 were IGHV unmutated. Samples averaged roughly 280,000 productive templates and approximately 100,000 productive rearrangements. Overall study findings and caveats: Clonality increased at ibrutinib response, then returned toward baseline at progression. Shared public clonotypes were rare, and on treatment they either got smaller or stayed the same.

The receptor comes from a human donor with chronic lymphocytic leukemia. Specimen: PBMCs, collected after 12 months of ibrutinib treatment. The gene calls are TRBV27 and TRBJ1-4; no clear D gene. The CDR3 loop is CASSLVFAGNEKLFF. The CDR3 nucleotides are TGTGCCAGCAGTTTAGTTTTCGCCGGGAATGAAAAACTGTTTTTT.